This T cell receptor (beta chain) was captured in a study of radiotherapy plus CTLA-4 blockade in lung cancer. Study-level background: For 18% of patients, objective responses occurred, and around 31% had disease control. Study-wide findings and caveats: Radiotherapy with ipilimumab was followed by blood expansion of tumor-derived clones.

The trim removed 0 bases at V and 1 base at J, leaving 6 bases unmatched. Germline V gene data show CDR1 as LNHNV and CDR2 as YYDKDF (reference sequence). CDR3 size: 17 residues. Patients had chemo-refractory metastatic non-small-cell lung cancer and received focal radiation plus CTLA-4 blockade that used ipilimumab. A note on this clone: Its antigen remains unidentified.

The data were produced by immunoSEQ multiplex PCR, yet TCRdb's version contains in-frame clones alone and is incomplete. Seen here are 35,000 or so clones, approximately 85% observed once, and the top ten hold 5.5% to 7%. The TCR originated in a human donor with non-small cell lung cancer who had stable disease on radiotherapy plus ipilimumab. Sequenced material: peripheral blood, taken from a patient treated with radiotherapy plus ipilimumab. The chain has TRBV15 and TRBJ1-5; the match to TRBD1 covers 7 bases. The CDR3 region is CATSRDISRGSNQPQHF. The DNA of the CDR3 is TGTGCCACCAGCAGAGATATAAGCAGGGGGAGCAATCAGCCCCAGCATTTT. Supplemented by reference TRBV15 and TRBJ1-5, the full variable domain reads DAMVIQNPRYQVTQFGKPVTLSCSQTLNHNVMYWYQQKSSQAPKLLFHYYDKDFNNEADTPDNFQSRRPNTSFCFLDIRSPGLGDTAMYLCATSRDISRGSNQPQHFGDGTRLSIL.